The 32 T cell receptor beta chains presented below share a single source sample, sequenced in a study of blood T cell repertoires in COVID-19. Using immunoSEQ multiplex PCR, the repertoire was profiled, and TCRdb retains in-frame clones only, with some absent. The table has tens of thousands of clones, 75% to 95% seen once; the top ten hold 4.8%. Material: peripheral blood. All receptors derive from a human donor in a cohort sampled during active COVID-19.

The J gene is TRBJ1-5, the V gene TRBV6-1; D not certain. This CDR3 spans 15 amino acids. V was pared by 3 bases and J by 1 base, with 10 bases between. The germline V gene encodes CDR1 MNHNS and CDR2 SASEGT. DNA for the CDR3: TGTGCCAGCAGTGAGAACAGCCAGAGCAATCAGCCCCAGCATTTT. Translation gives CASSENSQSNQPQHF.

This sequence joins TRBV2 and TRBJ2-7; D is perhaps TRBD2 (6 bases). V lost 6 bases and J 0 bases, leaving 15 bases between the germline ends. The CDR3 extends over 15 amino acids. From germline, CDR1 is SNHLY and CDR2 FYNNEI. The CDR3 DNA reads TGTGCCAGCAGACAAGCGGGCCCTAGCTCCTACGAGCAGTACTTC. Translation: CASRQAGPSSYEQYF.

The chain links TRBV5-1 to TRBJ1-1, with 11 bases matching TRBD1. Germline V lookup: CDR1 SGHRS, CDR2 YFSETQ. The CDR3 consists of 15 residues. The V and J ends lost 4 bases and 5 bases, in that order; junction bases with no gene match: 7. This chain's CDR3 is CASSPDRGLRTEAFF. The CDR3 coding sequence is TGCGCCAGCAGCCCGGACAGGGGGCTCAGGACTGAAGCTTTCTTT. Combining the CDR3 with reference TRBV5-1 and TRBJ1-1 gives the whole variable domain KAGVTQTPRYLIKTRGQQVTLSCSPISGHRSVSWYQQTPGQGLQFLFEYFSETQRNKGNFPGRFSGRQFSNSRSEMNVSTLELGDSALYLCASSPDRGLRTEAFFGQGTRLTVV.

The chain has TRBV2 and TRBJ1-2; a weak D match, TRBD1 (5 bases). The CDR3 length is 13 residues. CDR1 and CDR2 (germline): SNHLY, FYNNEI. Trimming stripped 6 bases from V and 7 bases from J, with 15 bases between. As DNA, the CDR3 is TGTGCCAGCAGCCAGGGTGGTATGGGTGGCTACACCTTC. Translated, it gives CASSQGGMGGYTF.

The CDR3 loop reads CASSLGTSGYEQYF. CDR3 sequence (DNA): TGCGCCAGCAGCCTTGGGACTAGCGGGTACGAGCAGTACTTC. The rearrangement joins TRBV5-1 to TRBJ2-7; 12 nucleotides match TRBD2. With 4 bases clipped from V and 4 bases from J, the junction kept 3 bases outside the gene matches. Germline V gives CDR1 SGHRS, CDR2 YFSETQ. This CDR3 region has 14 residues.

The V and J genes are TRBV5-1 and TRBJ2-4, with 8 positions matching TRBD1. CDR1 is SGHRS, CDR2 YFSETQ, per germline. The CDR3 length is 15 residues. The J segment lost 6 bases and the V segment lost 3 bases, leaving 8 bases of the junction unmatched. The CDR3 loop is CASSWDRSGGNIQYF. CDR3 DNA sequence: TGCGCCAGCAGCTGGGACAGGTCAGGGGGAAACATTCAGTACTTC.

This chain connects TRBV15 to TRBJ1-4; TRBD1 might be the D (6 bases). V lost 0 bases and J 5 bases, leaving 10 bases between the germline ends. The CDR3 is 15 residues long. Germline CDR1 is LNHNV and CDR2 is YYDKDF (reference sequence). The CDR3 DNA follows: TGTGCCACCAGCAGAGACCAGGGGTCCAATGAAAAACTGTTTTTT. Protein sequence: CATSRDQGSNEKLFF.

This clone was detected only once. V gene TRBV15 combines with J gene TRBJ2-5, with a weak D call TRBD2 (6 bases). Germline loops: CDR1 LNHNV, CDR2 YYDKDF (reference sequence). This CDR3 region has 15 residues. V lost 0 bases, J lost 10 bases, and 18 bases lay in between. Here the CDR3 DNA reads TGTGCCACCAGCAGAGATGGGGACCCGGGGGTCAGCCAGTACTTC. It is translated as CATSRDGDPGVSQYF. The variable domain in full, completed from reference TRBV15 and TRBJ2-5, reads DAMVIQNPRYQVTQFGKPVTLSCSQTLNHNVMYWYQQKSSQAPKLLFHYYDKDFNNEADTPDNFQSRRPNTSFCFLDIRSPGLGDTAMYLCATSRDGDPGVSQYFGPGTRLLVL.

This clone has only one observation. CDR3 nucleotide sequence: TGCGCCAGCAGCGACAGGACCTCTGGCGAAAAACTGTTTTTT. Its translation is CASSDRTSGEKLFF. V and J are TRBV5-1 and TRBJ1-4; possible D gene TRBD1, 6 bases. Germline loops: CDR1 SGHRS, CDR2 YFSETQ. This CDR3 contains 14 residues. V shed 4 bases and J shed 8 bases, with 15 bases lying between them.

The genes are TRBV5-4 and TRBJ1-2; TRBD1 might be the D (5 bases). Between the trimmed V and J ends, which lost 0 bases and 1 base, there was a span of 13 bases. The CDR3 is made up of 16 amino acids. Germline loops: CDR1 SGHNT, CDR2 YYREEE (reference sequence). This CDR3 reads CASSLASRASNYGYTF. The DNA for the CDR3 is TGTGCCAGCAGCTTGGCGTCCAGGGCAAGTAACTATGGCTACACCTTC.

The V gene is TRBV15, the J gene TRBJ1-5; 7 nucleotides match TRBD1. The CDR3 length is 15 residues. Germline CDR1 and CDR2: LNHNV and YYDKDF (reference sequence). J gave up 4 bases and V 4 bases, and 7 bases lay outside the gene matches. The CDR3: CATSKRDSLNQPQHF. Written as DNA, the CDR3 is TGTGCCACCAGCAAAAGGGACAGCTTGAATCAGCCCCAGCATTTT.

The rearrangement joins TRBV18 to TRBJ1-2; D may be TRBD1 (6 bases). Trimming took off 4 bases at V and 5 bases at J, with 17 bases between the two ends. CDR3 length: 15 residues. Germline values: CDR1 KGHSH, CDR2 LQKENI. The CDR3 nucleotides are TGTGCCAGCTCACTAAGCCCCGGGACAAAATATGGCTACACCTTC. Translated: CASSLSPGTKYGYTF.

The gene calls are TRBV27 and TRBJ2-7; a weak D match, TRBD1 (5 bases). CDR1 is MNHEY and CDR2 is SMNVEV in the germline V gene (reference sequence). Trimming shortened V by 6 bases and J by 5 bases, and 14 bases separated the two germline ends. The CDR3 is 13 residues long. The CDR3 sequence: CASSPVQGDEQYF. The CDR3 DNA reads as TGTGCCAGCAGCCCGGTTCAGGGCGACGAGCAGTACTTC.

The chain couples TRBV7-9 to TRBJ2-3; 14 bases line up with TRBD2. The V gene end was trimmed by 5 bases and the J gene end by 2 bases; junction bases not matched to a gene: 3. The CDR3 loop spans 16 amino acids. Germline loops: CDR1 SEHNR, CDR2 FQNEAQ (reference sequence). The CDR3 protein is CASSPGLAGDTDTQYF. In DNA, the CDR3 is TGTGCCAGCAGCCCGGGACTAGCGGGAGACACAGATACGCAGTATTTT.

CDR3: CASSGTGGSYEQYF. The CDR3 DNA is TGCGCCAGCTCGGGAACAGGGGGCTCCTACGAGCAGTACTTC. The rearrangement links TRBV5-1 to TRBJ2-7; 8 nucleotides agree with TRBD1. Germline assignment: CDR1 SGHRS and CDR2 YFSETQ. The CDR3 runs 14 residues. J gave up 0 bases and V 7 bases, and 6 bases lay outside the gene matches.

The rearrangement joins TRBV5-4 to TRBJ2-7, with 7 bases identical to TRBD1. V lost 0 bases to trimming and J lost 1 base; unmatched junction nucleotides: 1. Per the germline V gene, CDR1 is SGHNT and CDR2 is YYREEE (reference sequence). CDR3 length: 14 residues. The CDR3 DNA reads as TGTGCCAGCAGCTTGGGGGACAGATCCTACGAGCAGTACTTC. The encoded protein is CASSLGDRSYEQYF. The whole variable domain, filled in from reference TRBV5-4 and TRBJ2-7, reads ETGVTQSPTHLIKTRGQQVTLRCSSQSGHNTVSWYQQALGQGPQFIFQYYREEENGRGNFPPRFSGLQFPNYSSELNVNALELDDSALYLCASSLGDRSYEQYFGPGTRLTVT.

This chain uses TRBV20-1 with TRBJ1-1; D might be TRBD1 (5 bases). The V gene's germline CDR1 is DFQATT and CDR2 SNEGSKA (reference sequence). With 0 bases removed from V and 14 bases from J, the gap between germline ends came to 13 bases. There are 11 residues in the CDR3. The CDR3 loop reads CSAREGVLGFF. The CDR3, as DNA: TGCAGTGCTAGAGAAGGGGTCCTTGGATTCTTT.

This clone was counted between two and nine times. V and J are TRBV5-4 and TRBJ1-3, with 8 bases aligning to TRBD1. CDR1 SGHNT and CDR2 YYREEE come from the germline V gene (reference sequence). The junction had 6 bases not matched to a gene; V was cut back by 0 bases and J by 1 base. The CDR3 has 17 amino acids. CDR3 region: CASSLGAGGLSGNTIYF. The CDR3 DNA follows: TGTGCCAGCAGCTTGGGTGCAGGGGGCTTGTCTGGAAACACCATATATTTT.

This rearrangement joins TRBV7-9 to TRBJ2-3; tentatively, D is TRBD1 (5 bases). CDR1 and CDR2 from the germline V gene are SEHNR and FQNEAQ (reference sequence). The V end was cut by 7 bases, the J end by 0 bases, with 11 bases between. CDR3 length equals 14 residues. The DNA for the CDR3 is TGTGCCAGCACCCTGCAGGGAAGCACAGATACGCAGTATTTT. It translates to CASTLQGSTDTQYF.

V and J are TRBV5-6 and TRBJ1-6, with unresolved D. From germline, CDR1 is SGHDT and CDR2 YYEEEE. This CDR3 has 14 amino acids. Trimming stripped 0 bases from V and 15 bases from J, with 16 bases between. This chain's CDR3 is CASSLERRPSGLHF. DNA for the CDR3: TGTGCCAGCAGCTTGGAGAGGCGGCCCTCCGGCCTCCACTTT.

CDR3 region: CASRFRSPGLAGWYEQYF. For the CDR3, the DNA is TGTGCAAGTCGCTTTAGGAGTCCGGGACTAGCGGGATGGTACGAGCAGTACTTC. The chain employs TRBV12-2 and TRBJ2-7; the table gives TRBD2 as D, unverified against the DNA. TRBV12-2 is listed as a pseudogene. The CDR3 has 18 amino acids.

The CDR3 sequence is CASSVGSRVGYEQYF. The CDR3 DNA sequence: TGTGCCAGCAGCGTAGGAAGCCGCGTCGGCTACGAGCAGTACTTC. This chain uses TRBV9 with TRBJ2-7; the D is unclear. From germline, CDR1 is SGDLS and CDR2 YYNGEE. Trimming took off 0 bases at V and 3 bases at J, with 13 bases between the two ends. CDR3 length equals 15 residues.

The chain combines TRBV5-1 with TRBJ1-1, with a tentative D call TRBD1 (5 bases). Germline V gene sequence: CDR1 SGHRS, CDR2 YFSETQ. The V and J ends lost 5 bases and 0 bases respectively, with 11 bases between them. This CDR3 comprises 14 residues. The CDR3 sequence is CASRAGTLNTEAFF. The CDR3 bases are TGCGCCAGCAGGGCAGGGACTTTGAACACTGAAGCTTTCTTT.

V usage is TRBV5-1 and J usage is TRBJ2-3; D perhaps matches TRBD1 (5 bases). In germline, CDR1 is SGHRS, CDR2 YFSETQ. This CDR3 region has 16 residues. The V gene lost 4 bases and the J gene lost 0 bases, with 15 bases spanning the gap. As DNA, the CDR3 is TGCGCCAGCAGCCCACTCCTAGGGGCCAGCACAGATACGCAGTATTTT. It codes for CASSPLLGASTDTQYF.

This clone appeared once. The chain links TRBV27 to TRBJ2-7, with TRBD1 identical over 10 bases. This CDR3 is built from 14 residues. CDR1 and CDR2 from the germline V gene are MNHEY and SMNVEV (reference sequence). V dropped 5 bases and J dropped 5; count of bases not matched to a gene: 6. The CDR3 nucleotides read TGTGCCAGCAGTGACAGGGGGCCATCAGACGAGCAGTACTTC. This codes for CASSDRGPSDEQYF.

The chain has TRBV2 and TRBJ2-5; 9 positions match TRBD1. Germline CDR1 reads SNHLY; CDR2 reads FYNNEI. Losses at the gene ends were 7 bases for V and 5 bases for J; bases not matched to a gene: 11. This CDR3 is built from 15 residues. Here the CDR3 reads CASTTGQGIGETQYF. The CDR3 coding sequence is TGTGCCAGCACGACGGGACAGGGTATAGGGGAGACCCAGTACTTC.

The V and J genes are TRBV10-2 and TRBJ2-5; tentative D call: TRBD2 (5 bases). The germline CDR1 and CDR2 sequences are WSHSY and SAAADI. The CDR3 is 15 residues long. The V gene lost 0 bases and the J gene lost 5 bases, with 13 bases spanning the gap. For the CDR3, the DNA is TGCGCCAGCAGTGAGTCGACGGCGCCGGGGGAGACCCAGTACTTC. It encodes CASSESTAPGETQYF.

This clone has only one observation. The rearrangement joins TRBV7-9 to TRBJ2-3, with 10 bases fitting TRBD2. The CDR3 totals 15 residues. The trim removed 4 bases at V and 1 base at J, leaving 2 bases unmatched. CDR1 is SEHNR and CDR2 is FQNEAQ in the germline V gene (reference sequence). The CDR3 sequence is CASSYGTSGTDTQYF. The CDR3 coding sequence is TGTGCCAGCAGCTACGGGACTAGCGGCACAGATACGCAGTATTTT.

In this sample, this clone turned up once. V gene TRBV12-3 or TRBV12-4 combines with J gene TRBJ2-5, with a tentative D call TRBD1 (6 bases). The CDR3 totals 13 residues. The V end lost 6 bases, the J end lost 2 bases, and 10 bases lay between the germline ends. The CDR3 coding sequence is TGTGCCAGCAGCCAGGGGATACAAGAGACCCAGTACTTC. Its translation is CASSQGIQETQYF.

The chain is built from TRBV6-6 and TRBJ1-1, with no clear D. Per the germline V gene, CDR1 is MNHNY and CDR2 is SVGAGI (reference sequence). The V and J ends lost 7 bases and 1 base respectively, with 10 bases between them. CDR3 length: 13 residues. This chain's CDR3 is CASTRQENTEAFF. In nucleotides, the CDR3 is TGTGCCAGCACCAGACAAGAGAACACTGAAGCTTTCTTT.

This chain's CDR3 is CASSHGVAGVFNEQFF. In DNA form, the CDR3 reads TGTGCCAGCAGCCACGGGGTAGCGGGAGTTTTTAATGAGCAGTTCTTC. V and J are TRBV3-1 (or the pseudogene TRBV3-2) and TRBJ2-1; TRBD2 matches at 9 bases. Germline lookup yields CDR1 LGHDT and CDR2 YNNKEL (reference sequence). The V and J ends lost 3 bases and 7 bases, in that order; junction bases with no gene match: 10. The CDR3 spans 16 residues.

V and J are TRBV21-1 and TRBJ1-6. TRBV21-1 is classified as a pseudogene. This CDR3 has 18 residues. The CDR3 loop reads CASSKAIPESSYNSPLHF. For the CDR3, the DNA is TGTGCCAGCAGCAAAGCTATTCCGGAGAGCTCCTATAATTCACCCCTCCACTTT.